The 13 T cell receptor beta chains below come from one sample, sequenced in a study of blood T cell repertoires in COVID-19. Using immunoSEQ multiplex PCR, the repertoire was profiled, and TCRdb retains in-frame clones only, with some absent. The table includes about 100,000 clones, approximately 85% detected once. Input material: peripheral blood. These receptors all stem from a woman aged 60-75 years with acute or convalescent COVID-19.

The chain combines TRBV3-1 (or the pseudogene TRBV3-2) with TRBJ2-1, with 10 bases aligning to TRBD2. This CDR3 is 14 amino acids long. Germline values: CDR1 LGHDT, CDR2 YNNKEL (reference sequence). Germline trimming cut 4 bases from V and 14 bases from J; bases unmatched to any gene: 11. The CDR3: CASSPRGGAGGKFF. DNA for the CDR3: TGTGCCAGCAGCCCGCGGGGGGGAGCGGGAGGGAAGTTCTTC.

J is TRBJ2-7 and V is TRBV28; D is undetermined. Trimming pared 8 bases from V and 3 bases from J, leaving 11 bases between. This CDR3 has 12 amino acids. The germline CDR1 and CDR2 sequences are MDHEN and SYDVKM. The CDR3 sequence: CASGRFGYEQYF. The DNA for the CDR3 is TGTGCCAGCGGCCGTTTTGGCTACGAGCAGTACTTC. The full variable domain, completed using reference TRBV28 and TRBJ2-7, is DVKVTQSSRYLVKRTGEKVFLECVQDMDHENMFWYRQDPGLGLRLIYFSYDVKMKEKGDIPEGYSVSREKKERFSLILESASTNQTSMYLCASGRFGYEQYFGPGTRLTVT.

The gene calls are TRBV5-1 and TRBJ1-5; tentatively, D is TRBD1 (6 bases). Germline-derived CDR1 and CDR2 are SGHRS and YFSETQ. The CDR3 is 15 amino acids. Trimming removed 4 bases at V and 6 bases at J, with 17 bases between. The CDR3 is CASSLDSFAGQPQHF. CDR3 sequence (DNA): TGCGCCAGCAGCCTGGACAGCTTCGCCGGTCAGCCCCAGCATTTT.

Only one count was recorded for this clone. The chain has TRBV11-1 and TRBJ2-1; the match to TRBD2 covers 12 bases. CDR3 length equals 14 residues. The V gene end was trimmed by 6 bases and the J gene end by 7 bases; junction bases not matched to a gene: 4. Germline CDR1 and CDR2: SGHAT and FQDESV (reference sequence). As DNA, the CDR3 is TGTGCCAGCAGAAGGACTAGCGGGGTGAATGAGCAGTTCTTC. It is translated as CASRRTSGVNEQFF.

V and J are TRBV19 and TRBJ2-1; maybe TRBD2 (7 bases). The length of the CDR3 is 20 residues. V dropped 7 bases and J dropped 6 bases, with 34 bases sitting between them. CDR1 is LNHDA, CDR2 SQIVND, per germline (reference sequence). The CDR3 region is CASTNRPFDRLRGGINEQFF. In DNA form, the CDR3 reads TGTGCCAGTACCAATAGGCCGTTCGACAGGCTTAGGGGGGGGATCAATGAGCAGTTCTTC.

The gene calls are TRBV6-6 and TRBJ2-1, with 8 bases lining up with TRBD1. Germline CDR1 and CDR2: MNHNY and SVGAGI (reference sequence). Trimming at V came to 4 bases and at J to 12 bases, leaving 8 bases not matched to a gene. This CDR3 spans 13 amino acids. The CDR3 is CASSSNGQGRQFF. The DNA for the CDR3 is TGTGCCAGCAGTTCAAATGGACAGGGAAGGCAGTTCTTC.

The chain carries TRBV9 and TRBJ1-1, with TRBD1 as a possible D gene (6 bases). The V end was cut by 4 bases, the J end by 2 bases, with 15 bases between. Germline V CDR1 and CDR2: SGDLS, YYNGEE. The CDR3 runs to 15 residues. The CDR3: CASSLLQGSNTEAFF. Written as DNA, the CDR3 is TGTGCCAGCAGCCTACTACAGGGCAGCAACACTGAAGCTTTCTTT.

The gene calls are TRBV2 and TRBJ1-1; 9 bases are a match to TRBD1. The germline gives CDR1 SNHLY, CDR2 FYNNEI. The CDR3 is made up of 14 amino acids. The trim removed 7 bases at V and 5 bases at J, leaving 8 bases unmatched. This chain's CDR3 is CASTNGQGRTEAFF. The CDR3 DNA sequence: TGTGCCAGCACCAACGGACAGGGGAGAACTGAAGCTTTCTTT.

The J gene is TRBJ1-5, the V gene TRBV28; possibly TRBD1 for D (5 bases). This CDR3 region has 14 residues. Trimming took off 3 bases at V and 7 bases at J, with 13 bases between the two ends. Germline CDR1 is MDHEN and CDR2 is SYDVKM. The CDR3 is CASSFRGGKQPQHF. The CDR3, as DNA: TGTGCCAGCAGTTTTAGGGGAGGAAAACAGCCCCAGCATTTT.

The chain joins TRBV7-3 to TRBJ2-1; TRBD2 matches at 14 bases. Germline CDR1 and CDR2: SGHTA and FQGTGA. J gave up 6 bases and V 2 bases, and 3 bases lay outside the gene matches. This CDR3 has 16 residues. The CDR3 is CASSLGLAGGLNEQFF. CDR3 DNA sequence: TGTGCCAGCAGCTTAGGACTAGCGGGGGGCCTCAATGAGCAGTTCTTC.

V is TRBV7-3 and J is TRBJ1-2; TRBD1 matches 7 bases. V lost 5 bases, J lost 8 bases, and 8 bases stayed unmatched. The germline V gene encodes CDR1 SGHTA and CDR2 FQGTGA. This CDR3 is built from 13 residues. The CDR3, as DNA: TGTGCCAGCAGCCTATCACAGGGGTTGGGCTACACCTTC. This codes for CASSLSQGLGYTF.

The sample holds a few counts of this clone. This chain joins TRBV7-9 and TRBJ2-3; D is undetermined. The CDR3 has 15 amino acids. V lost 3 bases to trimming and J lost 4 bases, with 14 bases between them. CDR1 is SEHNR, CDR2 FQNEAQ, per germline (reference sequence). CDR3 sequence reads: CASSFGEASADTQYF. CDR3 coding DNA: TGTGCCAGCAGCTTCGGCGAAGCGAGTGCAGATACGCAGTATTTT.

A note on this clone: One end of the junction does not line up with germline, which may come from a read error. The chain carries TRBV6-5 and TRBJ1-1, with D unresolved. The germline V gene has CDR1 MNHEY and CDR2 SVGAGI. The CDR3 has 13 amino acids. The CDR3 DNA reads TGTGCCAGCAATTACACCGGGAAGGCTGAAGCTTTCTTT. Translated, it gives CASNYTGKAEAFF.